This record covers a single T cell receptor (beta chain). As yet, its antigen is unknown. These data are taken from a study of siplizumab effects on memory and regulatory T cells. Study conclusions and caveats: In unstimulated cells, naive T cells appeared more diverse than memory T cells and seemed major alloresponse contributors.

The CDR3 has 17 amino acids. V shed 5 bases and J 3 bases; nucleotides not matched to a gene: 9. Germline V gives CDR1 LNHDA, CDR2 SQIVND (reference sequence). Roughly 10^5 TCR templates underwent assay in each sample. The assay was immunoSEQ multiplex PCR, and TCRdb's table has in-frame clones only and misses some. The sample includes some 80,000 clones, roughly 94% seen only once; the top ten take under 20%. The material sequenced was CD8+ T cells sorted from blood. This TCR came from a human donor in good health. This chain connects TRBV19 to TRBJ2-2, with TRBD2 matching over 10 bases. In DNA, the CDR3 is TGTGCCAGTAGTGACCCGTGGCTAGCGGGGGACACCGGGGAGCTGTTTTTT. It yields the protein CASSDPWLAGDTGELFF.